This is a list of T cell receptor beta chains from one sample in a study of beta chain features in type 1 diabetes. TCRdb's copy holds only in-frame clones and misses some; the assay was immunoSEQ multiplex PCR. Of around 500,000 clones listed, roughly 31% are singletons. The specimen sequenced was naive CD4+ T cells from blood. The receptors were gathered from a man in his late teens or twenties in good health. Both conserved end residues are part of each CDR3. A D gene is named only where the DNA matches it firmly. Size tells how often a clone was seen (once, few, many) or the class of an expanded clone, and some rows leave it out.

length,J,V,D,size,DNA,CDR3
10,TRBJ1-1,TRBV29-1,.,few,TGCAGCGTTGGGGGAAGAGGAGCTTTCTTT,CSVGGRGAFF
14,TRBJ2-7,TRBV15,.,.,TGTGCCACCAGCAGAGAAGCGATCTCCTACGAGCAGTACTTC,CATSREAISYEQYF
14,TRBJ2-3,TRBV6-5,.,few,TGTGCCAGCAGTTACGGGGGGAGCACAGATACGCAGTATTTT,CASSYGGSTDTQYF
12,TRBJ2-2,TRBV27,.,.,TGTGCCAGCAGTTTATCGGCCGGGGAGCTGTTTTTT,CASSLSAGELFF
13,TRBJ2-2,TRBV29-1,.,.,TGCAGCGCTGTGGCGCAGAACACCGGGGAGCTGTTTTTT,CSAVAQNTGELFF
13,TRBJ2-5,TRBV5-1,.,once,TGCGCCAGCAGCCCACAGGGTCAAGAGACCCAGTACTTC,CASSPQGQETQYF
13,TRBJ1-1,TRBV18,.,.,TGTGCCAGCTCACCACCCCTACGGGGGGAAGCTTTCTTT,CASSPPLRGEAFF
15,TRBJ2-1,TRBV28,.,.,TGTGCCAGCAGCGAAGAACAGGTTTTCTACAATGAGCAGTTCTTC,CASSEEQVFYNEQFF
16,TRBJ1-5,TRBV28,TRBD1,.,TGTGCCAGCAGTCCACAGGGGGCGGAGGGCAATCAGCCCCAGCATTTT,CASSPQGAEGNQPQHF
15,TRBJ2-6,TRBV30,.,.,TGTGCCTGGAGTACAGGGCAATCTGGGGCCAACGTCCTGACTTTC,CAWSTGQSGANVLTF
16,TRBJ2-1,TRBV19,.,.,TGTGCCAGTAGTCCACTCCGGGCGAGCTCCTACAATGAGCAGTTCTTC,CASSPLRASSYNEQFF
16,TRBJ2-5,TRBV7-6,TRBD1,.,TGTGCCAGCAGCTGGGGACAGGGCTATAATCAAGAGACCCAGTACTTC,CASSWGQGYNQETQYF
14,TRBJ1-1,TRBV7-9,.,.,TGTGCCAGCAGCTCCCCGGACAGGAACACTGAAGCTTTCTTT,CASSSPDRNTEAFF
14,TRBJ2-3,TRBV4-3,.,.,TGCGCCAGCAGCCAAGATCCCAGGGCAGATACGCAGTATTTT,CASSQDPRADTQYF
16,TRBJ2-1,TRBV30,TRBD2,few,TGTGCCTGGACTCAGCCGGGACTAGCGGTCTACAATGAGCAGTTCTTC,CAWTQPGLAVYNEQFF
11,TRBJ1-2,TRBV30,.,.,TGTGCCTGGAGCTCAGGGGTTGGCTACACCTTC,CAWSSGVGYTF
13,TRBJ1-2,TRBV2,TRBD1,few,TGTGCCAGCATGCCGGGACAGTTTTATGGCTACACCTTC,CASMPGQFYGYTF
12,TRBJ2-7,TRBV7-9,.,.,TGTGCCAGCAGCTGGGTAAACTACGAGCAGTACTTC,CASSWVNYEQYF
16,TRBJ2-6,TRBV14,.,.,TGTGCCAGCAGCCAATCCAGAGACGCTGGGGCCAACGTCCTGACTTTC,CASSQSRDAGANVLTF
14,TRBJ1-1,TRBV7-2,.,.,TGTGCCAGCAGCTTCGACAGCATGAACACTGAAGCTTTCTTT,CASSFDSMNTEAFF
14,TRBJ2-5,TRBV30,.,.,TGTGCCTGGCGCCCGCGAGGGGTGATGGAGACCCAGTACTTC,CAWRPRGVMETQYF
16,TRBJ2-7,TRBV5-1,TRBD2,.,TGCGCCAGCAGCCCCGGGACTAGCGGGAGCGTCTCCGAGCAGTACTTC,CASSPGTSGSVSEQYF
12,TRBJ2-3,TRBV29-1,.,.,TGCAGCATTTTGACAGGCACAGATACGCAGTATTTT,CSILTGTDTQYF
18,TRBJ2-5,TRBV28,TRBD1,.,TGTGCCAGCACCCCAGCCTCCGTAGACAGGGGGTTCCAAGAGACCCAGTACTTC,CASTPASVDRGFQETQYF
13,TRBJ1-2,TRBV29-1,TRBD1,.,TGCAGCGTTGAGAGGACAGGGGGCCTTGGCTACACCTTC,CSVERTGGLGYTF
14,TRBJ2-3,TRBV9,.,.,TGTGCCAGCAGCGCCGTCCACAACACAGATACGCAGTATTTT,CASSAVHNTDTQYF
11,TRBJ2-3,TRBV28,.,few,TGTGCCAGCAGCGTCCGAGATACGCAGTATTTT,CASSVRDTQYF
16,TRBJ2-1,TRBV7-9,.,few,TGTGCCAGCAGCCTAATTTCAGGGGACCCCTACAATGAGCAGTTCTTC,CASSLISGDPYNEQFF
11,TRBJ2-7,TRBV20-1,.,.,TGCAGTGCTAGAGAAGTCAGGGAGCAGTACTTC,CSAREVREQYF
8,TRBJ1-2,TRBV29-1,.,.,TGCAGCGCAGACCTAGTCTCCTTC,CSADLVSF
14,TRBJ2-7,TRBV25-1,.,.,TGTGCCAGCAGTGAATTGGACCGGCCCTACGAGCAGTACTTC,CASSELDRPYEQYF
14,TRBJ1-1,TRBV30,.,few,TGTGCCTGGAGTGTAACCGGAGGTAACGCTGAAGCTTTCTTT,CAWSVTGGNAEAFF
12,TRBJ2-5,TRBV19,.,.,TGTGCCAGTAGCCTCAGGGGAGAGACCCAGTACTTC,CASSLRGETQYF
14,TRBJ2-3,TRBV19,.,.,TGTGCCAGTAGTACCAGGGGATTAACAGATACGCAGTATTTT,CASSTRGLTDTQYF
15,TRBJ2-3,TRBV18,.,.,TGTGCCAGCTCACCAAGAAGTGGCTCCACAGATACGCAGTATTTT,CASSPRSGSTDTQYF
17,TRBJ2-1,TRBV7-3,TRBD2,.,TGTGCCAGCAGCTCCCTCGTAGCTAGCGGGAGCTACAATGAGCAGTTCTTC,CASSSLVASGSYNEQFF
11,TRBJ2-4,TRBV20-1,.,few,TGCAGTGCTAGCCCTGAAAACATTCAGTACTTC,CSASPENIQYF
11,TRBJ2-1,TRBV29-1,.,.,TGCAGCGTCGGGGCCGGGGGAGAGCAGTTCTTC,CSVGAGGEQFF
14,TRBJ2-7,TRBV9,.,.,TGTGCCAGCAGCGTAGAGGCCGCGGCCTACGAGCAGTACTTC,CASSVEAAAYEQYF
16,TRBJ1-5,TRBV7-9,.,few,TGTGCCAGCAGCTTGGGAGTAGGTCCGGATCATCAGCCCCAGCATTTT,CASSLGVGPDHQPQHF
16,TRBJ2-5,TRBV28,TRBD1,.,TGTGCCAGCCGTGCCACCGGGACAGGGGGCCGGGGGACCCAGTACTTC,CASRATGTGGRGTQYF
14,TRBJ1-2,TRBV10-3,TRBD1,.,TGTGCCATCAGTGACCGGGACAGGGGATATGGCTACACCTTC,CAISDRDRGYGYTF
14,TRBJ1-2,TRBV4-2,.,.,TGTGCCAGCAGCAGTTTACAGGGCCTTGGGGGCTACACCTTC,CASSSLQGLGGYTF
14,TRBJ2-5,TRBV14,TRBD1,.,TGTGCCAGCAGCCTATGGCAGGGGGAAGAGACCCAGTACTTC,CASSLWQGEETQYF
13,TRBJ2-7,TRBV15,.,few,TGTGCCACCAGCCCCCCGGGACTCCTAGAGCAGTACTTC,CATSPPGLLEQYF
14,TRBJ1-4,TRBV29-1,TRBD1,.,TGCAGCGTAGCGGGGGGGACAGGGAATGAAAAACTGTTTTTT,CSVAGGTGNEKLFF
13,TRBJ2-1,TRBV29-1,TRBD2,few,TGCAGCGTTAAGCTAGCGGGATATAATGAGCAGTTCTTC,CSVKLAGYNEQFF
15,TRBJ2-5,TRBV19,.,.,TGTGCCAGTACACCGCAGCCGTTCGTAGGAGAGACCCAGTACTTC,CASTPQPFVGETQYF
16,TRBJ2-7,TRBV4-1,TRBD2,once,TGCGCCAGCAGCCAAGCGGCGGGAGGTAGCTCCTACGAGCAGTACTTC,CASSQAAGGSSYEQYF
12,TRBJ1-5,TRBV29-1,TRBD1,.,TGCAGCGTCGGGACAGTTGATCAGCCCCAGCATTTT,CSVGTVDQPQHF
14,TRBJ2-7,TRBV6-5,.,.,TGTGCCAGCAGTCCTGCTCGAGGGCGCAACGAGCAGTACTTC,CASSPARGRNEQYF
12,TRBJ2-7,TRBV30,.,.,TGTGCCTGGAGTGTGCAGGGCTACGAGCAGTACTTC,CAWSVQGYEQYF
15,TRBJ2-3,TRBV28,TRBD1,.,TGTGCCAGCAGTTCGTCGGGACAGGGCACAGATACGCAGTATTTT,CASSSSGQGTDTQYF
13,TRBJ1-2,TRBV4-3,.,.,TGCGCCAGCAGCCACACAACCAACTATGGCTACACCTTC,CASSHTTNYGYTF
15,TRBJ1-5,TRBV19,TRBD1,.,TGTGCCAGTCGCCCTAGACAGGGCGGCAATCAGCCCCAGCATTTT,CASRPRQGGNQPQHF
14,TRBJ2-7,TRBV7-2,.,.,TGTGCCAGCAGCCAAGATGCGCTAGCGAGGGAGCAGTACTTC,CASSQDALAREQYF
15,TRBJ2-3,TRBV29-1,TRBD2,.,TGCAGCGTTGAAGGTTGGGGAGGGAGCTCAGATACGCAGTATTTT,CSVEGWGGSSDTQYF